This T cell receptor (beta chain) originates from a study of T cells expressing NK-cell markers. The wider study: Within the sequenced cohort of eight donors, seven exhibited HCMV seropositivity and one was seronegative. Findings and limits, study-wide: Whether the expanded NKG2C+ T cell clones recognized HCMV remained unclear.

It was by 5'RACE template switching with UMIs that TCR beta cDNA was made. TCRdb processed the 5' RACE reads again and assigns one entry to each CDR3 protein, with no DNA. The ten top clones account for more than 7%, within a sample of approximately 460,000 distinct CDR3 sequences. Remarks on this clonotype: Its target is not known.

Germline-derived CDR1 and CDR2 are SGHTA and FQGNSA. The length of the CDR3 is 16 residues. The chain couples TRBV7-2 to TRBJ2-1; the TCRdb call, TRBD1, lacks DNA for checking. The material sequenced was blood T cells: a sorted CD56 or NKG2C T cell subset, CD4+ or CD8+ T cells, or bulk PBMC T cells (not recorded which). This receptor was identified in a woman aged 18 to 75 in good health. CDR3 sequence: CASSSRGSSSYNEQFF.